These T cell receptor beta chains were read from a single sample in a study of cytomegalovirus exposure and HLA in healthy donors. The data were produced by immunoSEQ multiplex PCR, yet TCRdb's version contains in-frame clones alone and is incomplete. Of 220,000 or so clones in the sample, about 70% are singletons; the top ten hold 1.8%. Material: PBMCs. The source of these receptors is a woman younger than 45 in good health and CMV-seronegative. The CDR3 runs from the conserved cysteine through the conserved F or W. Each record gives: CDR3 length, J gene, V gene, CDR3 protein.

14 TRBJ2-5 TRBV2 CASSEAVRPSGRDF
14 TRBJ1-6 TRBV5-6 CASSTGTRDSPLHF
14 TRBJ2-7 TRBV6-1 CASSMGPDTYEQYF
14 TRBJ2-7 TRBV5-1 CASSLSGSAYEQYF
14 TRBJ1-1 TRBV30 CAWILTRGGTEAFF
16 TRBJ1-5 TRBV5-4 CASSFGGGSSNQPQHF
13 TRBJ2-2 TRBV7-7 CASSLVGAGELFF
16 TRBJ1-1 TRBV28 CASSAGVGWSVTEAFF
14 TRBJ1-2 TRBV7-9 CASSSTGWNYGYTF
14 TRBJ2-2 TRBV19 CARDEDGVTGELFF
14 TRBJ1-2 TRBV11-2 CASSPQTGRGGYTF
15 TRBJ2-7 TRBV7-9 CASSLGDREWDEQYF
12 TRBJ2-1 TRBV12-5 CASGLYYNEQFF
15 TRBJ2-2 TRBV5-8 CASSSTGKGTGELFF
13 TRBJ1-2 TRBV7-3 CASSLGGAHGYTF
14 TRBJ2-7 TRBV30 CAWSVVAGDYEQYF